This T cell receptor (beta chain) was captured in a study of radiation and T cells in renal cell carcinoma. Study observations and caveats: Without pretreatment biopsies, baseline tumor clonotype presence was undetermined.

Only in-frame clones appear in the TCRdb table, and some are missing; sequencing was by immunoSEQ multiplex PCR. The table includes approximately 150,000 clones, roughly 90% detected once. This clone has just a few counts. Its antigen is still unknown. The sample's time point: blood 4 weeks post-SBRT, at nephrectomy. Treatment reported: 15 Gy SBRT to primary tumor, nephrectomy 4 weeks later. Nephrectomy followed 15 Gy stereotactic body radiation by 4 weeks. Clear cell pathology was present in this patient's renal cell carcinoma. The CDR3 runs to 14 residues. Germline V gives CDR1 MDHEN, CDR2 SYDVKM. Trimming cost V 6 bases and J 6 bases; bases outside gene matches: 10.

This receptor was taken from a woman in her forties or fifties with renal cell carcinoma. The chain uses TRBV28 and TRBJ1-1; TRBD1 matches 7 bases. The sequences come from blood, collected from a patient whose treatment included radiotherapy and nephrectomy. CDR3: CASRPTGDYPEAFF. CDR3 nucleotides: TGTGCCAGCAGACCTACAGGGGACTACCCTGAAGCTTTCTTT. Full variable domain (rest looked up from reference TRBV28 and TRBJ1-1): DVKVTQSSRYLVKRTGEKVFLECVQDMDHENMFWYRQDPGLGLRLIYFSYDVKMKEKGDIPEGYSVSREKKERFSLILESASTNQTSMYLCASRPTGDYPEAFFGQGTRLTVV.